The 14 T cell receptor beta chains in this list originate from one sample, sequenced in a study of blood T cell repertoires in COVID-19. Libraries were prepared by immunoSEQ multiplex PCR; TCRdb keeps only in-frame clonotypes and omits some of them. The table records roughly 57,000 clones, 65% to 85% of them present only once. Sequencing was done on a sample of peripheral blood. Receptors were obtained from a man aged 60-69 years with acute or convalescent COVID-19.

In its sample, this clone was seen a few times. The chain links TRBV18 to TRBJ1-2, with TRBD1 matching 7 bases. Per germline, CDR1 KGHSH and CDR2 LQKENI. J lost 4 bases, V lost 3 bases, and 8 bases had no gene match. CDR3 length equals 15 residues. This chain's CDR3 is CASSPMQTGTYGYTF. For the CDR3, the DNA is TGTGCCAGCTCACCGATGCAGACAGGGACCTATGGCTACACCTTC.

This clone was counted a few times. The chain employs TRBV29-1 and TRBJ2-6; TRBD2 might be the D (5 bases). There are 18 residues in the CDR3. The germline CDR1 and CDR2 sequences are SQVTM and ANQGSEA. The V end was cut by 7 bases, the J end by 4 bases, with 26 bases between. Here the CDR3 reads CSERVAGPTGNGANVLTF. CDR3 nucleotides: TGCAGCGAACGGGTGGCGGGCCCGACGGGGAACGGGGCCAACGTCCTGACTTTC. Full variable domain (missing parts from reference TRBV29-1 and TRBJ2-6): SAVISQKPSRDICQRGTSLTIQCQVDSQVTMMFWYRQQPGQSLTLIATANQGSEATYESGFVIDKFPISRPNLTFSTLTVSNMSPEDSSIYLCSERVAGPTGNGANVLTFGAGSRLTVL.

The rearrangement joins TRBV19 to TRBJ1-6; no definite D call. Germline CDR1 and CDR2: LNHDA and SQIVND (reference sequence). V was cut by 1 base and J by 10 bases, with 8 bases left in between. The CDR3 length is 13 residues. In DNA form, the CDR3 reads TGTGCCAGTAGTATAGGCCTGGCCTCACCCCTCCACTTT. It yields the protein CASSIGLASPLHF.

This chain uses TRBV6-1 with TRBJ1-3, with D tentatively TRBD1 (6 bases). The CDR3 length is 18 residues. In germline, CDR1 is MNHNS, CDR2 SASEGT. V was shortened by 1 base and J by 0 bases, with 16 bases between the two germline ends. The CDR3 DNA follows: TGTGCCAGCAGTGAAGGACGGGGGGCCAGACTCTCTGGAAACACCATATATTTT. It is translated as CASSEGRGARLSGNTIYF.

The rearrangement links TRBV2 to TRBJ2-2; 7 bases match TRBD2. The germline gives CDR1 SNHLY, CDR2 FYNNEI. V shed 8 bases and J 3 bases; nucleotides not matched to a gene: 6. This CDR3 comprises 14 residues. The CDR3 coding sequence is TGTGCCAGCTGTGTGGGGGGGGACACCGGGGAGCTGTTTTTT. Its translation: CASCVGGDTGELFF.

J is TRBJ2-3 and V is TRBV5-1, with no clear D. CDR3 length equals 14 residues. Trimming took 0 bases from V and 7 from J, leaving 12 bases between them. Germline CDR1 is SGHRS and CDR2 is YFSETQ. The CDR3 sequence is CASSLGLESNTQYF. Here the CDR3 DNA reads TGCGCCAGCAGCTTGGGGCTAGAGTCGAATACGCAGTATTTT.

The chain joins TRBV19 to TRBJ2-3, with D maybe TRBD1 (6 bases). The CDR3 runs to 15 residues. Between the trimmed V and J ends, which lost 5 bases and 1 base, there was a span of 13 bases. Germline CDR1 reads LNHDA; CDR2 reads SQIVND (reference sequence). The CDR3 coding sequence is TGTGCCAGTAGTTGGCAGGGGAGTCGCACAGATACGCAGTATTTT. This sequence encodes CASSWQGSRTDTQYF.

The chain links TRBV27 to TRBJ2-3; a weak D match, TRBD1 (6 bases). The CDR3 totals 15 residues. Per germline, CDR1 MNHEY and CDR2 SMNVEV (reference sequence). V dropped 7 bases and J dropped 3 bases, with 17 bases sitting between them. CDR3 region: CASNNGWGQTDTQYF. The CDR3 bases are TGTGCCAGCAACAACGGGTGGGGGCAAACAGATACGCAGTATTTT.

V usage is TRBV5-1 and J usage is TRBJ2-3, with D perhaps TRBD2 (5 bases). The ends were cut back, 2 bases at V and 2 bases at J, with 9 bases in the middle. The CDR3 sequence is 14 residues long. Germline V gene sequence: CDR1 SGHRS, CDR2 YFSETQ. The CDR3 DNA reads TGCGCCAGCAGCTTTGGAGGAAACACAGATACGCAGTATTTT. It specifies CASSFGGNTDTQYF.

CDR3 in amino acids: CASSFLNGYTF. CDR3 in DNA: TGTGCCAGCAGCTTCCTAAATGGCTACACCTTC. The V call is TRBV7-9, the J call TRBJ1-2; unclear D gene. Germline-derived CDR1 and CDR2 are SEHNR and FQNEAQ (reference sequence). Trimming cost V 3 bases and J 6 bases, with 5 bases left between them. This CDR3 contains 11 residues.

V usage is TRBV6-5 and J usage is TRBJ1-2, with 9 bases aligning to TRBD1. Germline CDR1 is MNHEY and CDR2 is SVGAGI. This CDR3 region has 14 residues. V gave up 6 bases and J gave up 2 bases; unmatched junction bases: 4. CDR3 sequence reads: CASSPGTGNYGYTF. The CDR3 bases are TGTGCCAGCAGCCCAGGGACAGGGAACTATGGCTACACCTTC.

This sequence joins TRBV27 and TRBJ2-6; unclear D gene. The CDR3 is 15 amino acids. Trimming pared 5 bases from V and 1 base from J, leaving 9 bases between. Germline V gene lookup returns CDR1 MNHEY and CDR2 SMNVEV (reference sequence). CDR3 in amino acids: CASSPGRSGANVLTF. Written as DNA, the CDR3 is TGTGCCAGCAGTCCTGGGCGTTCTGGGGCCAACGTCCTGACTTTC.

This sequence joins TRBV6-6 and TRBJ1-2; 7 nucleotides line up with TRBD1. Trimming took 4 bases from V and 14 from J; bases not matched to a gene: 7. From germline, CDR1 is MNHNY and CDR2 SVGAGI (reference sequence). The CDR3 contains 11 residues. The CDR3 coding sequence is TGTGCCAGCAGTTTGACAGGGAATTGGACCTTC. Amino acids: CASSLTGNWTF.

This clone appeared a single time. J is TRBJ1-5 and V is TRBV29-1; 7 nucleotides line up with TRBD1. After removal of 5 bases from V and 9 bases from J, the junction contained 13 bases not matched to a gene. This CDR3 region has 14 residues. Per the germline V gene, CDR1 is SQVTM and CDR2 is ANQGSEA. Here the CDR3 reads CSVLNEQGRGPQHF. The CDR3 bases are TGCAGCGTTCTCAACGAACAGGGGAGAGGGCCCCAGCATTTT.